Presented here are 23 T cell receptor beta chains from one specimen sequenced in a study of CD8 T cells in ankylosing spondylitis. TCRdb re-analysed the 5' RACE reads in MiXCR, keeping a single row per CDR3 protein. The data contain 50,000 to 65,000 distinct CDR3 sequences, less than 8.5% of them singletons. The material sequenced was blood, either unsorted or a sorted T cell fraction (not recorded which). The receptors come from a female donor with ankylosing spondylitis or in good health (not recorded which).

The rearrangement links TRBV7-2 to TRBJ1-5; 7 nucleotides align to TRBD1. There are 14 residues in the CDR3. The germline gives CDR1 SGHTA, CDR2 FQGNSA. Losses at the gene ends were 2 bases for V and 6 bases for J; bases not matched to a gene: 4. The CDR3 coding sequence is TGTGCCAGCAGCTTAAACAGGGGCACTCAGCCCCAGCATTTT. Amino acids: CASSLNRGTQPQHF.

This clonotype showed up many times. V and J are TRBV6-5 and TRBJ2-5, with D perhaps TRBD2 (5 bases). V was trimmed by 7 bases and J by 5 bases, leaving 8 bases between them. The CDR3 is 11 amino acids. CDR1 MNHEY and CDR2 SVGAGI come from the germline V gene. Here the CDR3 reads CASTRDETQYF. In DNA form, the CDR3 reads TGTGCCAGCACTCGGGATGAGACCCAGTACTTC.

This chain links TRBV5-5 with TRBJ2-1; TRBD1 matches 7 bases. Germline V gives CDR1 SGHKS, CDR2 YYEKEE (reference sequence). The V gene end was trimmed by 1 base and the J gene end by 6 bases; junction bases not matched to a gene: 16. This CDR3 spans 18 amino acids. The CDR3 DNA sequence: TGTGCCAGCAGCTTGCGGGGAACAGGGGACGTTGAGAGCAATGAGCAGTTCTTC. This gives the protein CASSLRGTGDVESNEQFF.

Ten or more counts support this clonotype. Here the CDR3 reads CSARDPGAKNIQYF. The CDR3 bases are TGCAGTGCTAGAGACCCCGGAGCCAAAAACATTCAGTACTTC. The chain uses TRBV20-1 and TRBJ2-4; D call uncertain. The CDR3 covers 14 residues. Trimming removed 0 bases at V and 0 bases at J, with 6 bases between. Per the germline V gene, CDR1 is DFQATT and CDR2 is SNEGSKA (reference sequence).

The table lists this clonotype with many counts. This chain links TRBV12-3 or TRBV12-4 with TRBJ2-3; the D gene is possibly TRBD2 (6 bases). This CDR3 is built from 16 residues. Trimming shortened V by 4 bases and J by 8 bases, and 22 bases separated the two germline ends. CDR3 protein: CASSWSTGGVLGTQYF. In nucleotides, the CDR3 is TGTGCCAGCAGTTGGAGTACGGGCGGGGTCCTGGGTACGCAGTATTTT.

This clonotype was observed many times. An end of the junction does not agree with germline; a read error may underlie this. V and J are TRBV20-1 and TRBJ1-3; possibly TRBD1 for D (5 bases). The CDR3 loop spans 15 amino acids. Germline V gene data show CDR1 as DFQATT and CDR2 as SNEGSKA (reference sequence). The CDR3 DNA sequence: TGCAGTGCTCGAGAGGCAGGGACCTCTGGAAACACCATATATTTT. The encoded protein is CSAREAGTSGNTIYF.

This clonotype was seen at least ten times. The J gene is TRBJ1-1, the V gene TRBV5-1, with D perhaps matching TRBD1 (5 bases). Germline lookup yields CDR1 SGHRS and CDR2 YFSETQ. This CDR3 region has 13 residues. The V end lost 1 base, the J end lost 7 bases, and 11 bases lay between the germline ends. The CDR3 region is CASSLIGEGEAFF. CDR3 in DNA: TGCGCCAGCAGCTTGATAGGGGAAGGTGAAGCTTTCTTT.

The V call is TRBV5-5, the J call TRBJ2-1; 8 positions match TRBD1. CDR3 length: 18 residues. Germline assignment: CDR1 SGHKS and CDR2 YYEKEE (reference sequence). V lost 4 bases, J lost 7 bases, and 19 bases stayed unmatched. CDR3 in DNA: TGTGCCAGCAGCGTTGTGGAGTTAGGACAGGGATTGGGGAATGAGCAGTTCTTC. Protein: CASSVVELGQGLGNEQFF.

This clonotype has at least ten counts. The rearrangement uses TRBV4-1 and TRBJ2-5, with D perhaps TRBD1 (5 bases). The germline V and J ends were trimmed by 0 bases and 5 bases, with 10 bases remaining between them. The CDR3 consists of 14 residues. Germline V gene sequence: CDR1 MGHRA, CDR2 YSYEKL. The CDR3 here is CASSQDRDWETQYF. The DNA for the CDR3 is TGCGCCAGCAGCCAAGACAGGGATTGGGAGACCCAGTACTTC.

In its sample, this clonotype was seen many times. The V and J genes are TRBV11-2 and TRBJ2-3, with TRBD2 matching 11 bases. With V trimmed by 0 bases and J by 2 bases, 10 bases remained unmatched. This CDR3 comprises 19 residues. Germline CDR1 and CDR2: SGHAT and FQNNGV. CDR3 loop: CASSLDRPLAGGVTDTQYF. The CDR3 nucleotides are TGTGCCAGCAGCTTAGACCGGCCGCTAGCGGGGGGCGTCACAGATACGCAGTATTTT. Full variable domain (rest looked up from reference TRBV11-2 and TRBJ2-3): EAGVAQSPRYKIIEKRQSVAFWCNPISGHATLYWYQQILGQGPKLLIQFQNNGVVDDSQLPKDRFSAERLKGVDSTLKIQPAKLEDSAVYLCASSLDRPLAGGVTDTQYFGPGTRLTVL.

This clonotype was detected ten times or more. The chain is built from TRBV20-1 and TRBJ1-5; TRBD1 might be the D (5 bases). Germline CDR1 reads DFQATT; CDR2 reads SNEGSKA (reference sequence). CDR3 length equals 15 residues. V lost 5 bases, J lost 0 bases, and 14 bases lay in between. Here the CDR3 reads CSAPGAGDSNQPQHF. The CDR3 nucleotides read TGCAGTGCTCCCGGGGCGGGAGATAGCAATCAGCCCCAGCATTTT.

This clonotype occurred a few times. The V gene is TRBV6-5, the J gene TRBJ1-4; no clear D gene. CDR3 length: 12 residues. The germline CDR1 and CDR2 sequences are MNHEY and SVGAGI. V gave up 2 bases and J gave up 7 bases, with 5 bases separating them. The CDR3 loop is CASSYIGEKLFF. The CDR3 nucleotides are TGTGCCAGCAGTTACATTGGTGAAAAACTGTTTTTT.

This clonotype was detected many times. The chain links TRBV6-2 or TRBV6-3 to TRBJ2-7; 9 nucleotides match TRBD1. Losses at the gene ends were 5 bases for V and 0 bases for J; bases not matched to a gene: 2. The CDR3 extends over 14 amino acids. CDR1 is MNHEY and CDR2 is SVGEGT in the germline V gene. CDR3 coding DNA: TGTGCCAGCAGTGAGACAGGGGGCTCCTACGAGCAGTACTTC. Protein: CASSETGGSYEQYF.

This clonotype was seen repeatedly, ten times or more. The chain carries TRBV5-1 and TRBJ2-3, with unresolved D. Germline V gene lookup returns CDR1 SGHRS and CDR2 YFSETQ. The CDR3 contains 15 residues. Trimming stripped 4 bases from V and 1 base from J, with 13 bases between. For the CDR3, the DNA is TGCGCCAGCAGCCCCTTAGCCGAAGGCACAGATACGCAGTATTTT. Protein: CASSPLAEGTDTQYF.

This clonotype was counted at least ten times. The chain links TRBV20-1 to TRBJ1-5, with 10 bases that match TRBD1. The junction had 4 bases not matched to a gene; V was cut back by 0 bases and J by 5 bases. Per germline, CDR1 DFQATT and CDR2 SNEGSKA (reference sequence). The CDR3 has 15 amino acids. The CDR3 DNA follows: TGCAGTGCTAGAGAACCGGACAGGGGGTATCAGCCCCAGCATTTT. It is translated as CSAREPDRGYQPQHF.

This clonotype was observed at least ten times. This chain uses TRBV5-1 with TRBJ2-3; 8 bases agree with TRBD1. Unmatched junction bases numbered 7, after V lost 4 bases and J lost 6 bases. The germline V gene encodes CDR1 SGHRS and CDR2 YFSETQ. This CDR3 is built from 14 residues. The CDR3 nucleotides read TGCGCCAGCAGCCCCAGGACAGGGTGGGATACGCAGTATTTT. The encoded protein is CASSPRTGWDTQYF.

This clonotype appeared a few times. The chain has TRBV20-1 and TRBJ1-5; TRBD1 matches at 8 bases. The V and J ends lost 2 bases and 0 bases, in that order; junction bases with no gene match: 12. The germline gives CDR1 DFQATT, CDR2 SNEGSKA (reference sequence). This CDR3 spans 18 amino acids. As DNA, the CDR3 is TGCAGTGCTAGACCGCGGGGACAGGAGAGCTATAGCAATCAGCCCCAGCATTTT. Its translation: CSARPRGQESYSNQPQHF.

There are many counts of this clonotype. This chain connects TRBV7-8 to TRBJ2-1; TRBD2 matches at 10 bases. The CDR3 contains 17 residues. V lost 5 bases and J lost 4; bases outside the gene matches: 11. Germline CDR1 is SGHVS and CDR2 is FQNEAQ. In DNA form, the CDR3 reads TGTGCCAGCAGCGCAGGAATTAGCGGGGGGAATTACAATGAGCAGTTCTTC. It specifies CASSAGISGGNYNEQFF.

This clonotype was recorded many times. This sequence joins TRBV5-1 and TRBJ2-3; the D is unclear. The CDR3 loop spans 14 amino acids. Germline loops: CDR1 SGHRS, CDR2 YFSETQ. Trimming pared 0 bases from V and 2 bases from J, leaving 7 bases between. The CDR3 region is CASSLDSPTDTQYF. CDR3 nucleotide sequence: TGCGCCAGCAGCTTGGACAGCCCCACAGATACGCAGTATTTT.

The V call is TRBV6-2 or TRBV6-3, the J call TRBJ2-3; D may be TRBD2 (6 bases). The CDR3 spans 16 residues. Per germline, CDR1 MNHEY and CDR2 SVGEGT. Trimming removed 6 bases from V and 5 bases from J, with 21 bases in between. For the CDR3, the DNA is TGTGCCAGCAGCCAGGGACTCTCGTTGGCGTTAGATACGCAGTATTTT. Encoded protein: CASSQGLSLALDTQYF.

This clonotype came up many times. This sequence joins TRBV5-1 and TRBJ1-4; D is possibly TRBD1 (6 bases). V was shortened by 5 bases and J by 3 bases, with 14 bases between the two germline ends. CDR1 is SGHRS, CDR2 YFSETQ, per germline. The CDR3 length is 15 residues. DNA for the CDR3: TGCGCCAGCAGAAACAGGGTTTCGCCTAATGAAAAACTGTTTTTT. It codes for CASRNRVSPNEKLFF.

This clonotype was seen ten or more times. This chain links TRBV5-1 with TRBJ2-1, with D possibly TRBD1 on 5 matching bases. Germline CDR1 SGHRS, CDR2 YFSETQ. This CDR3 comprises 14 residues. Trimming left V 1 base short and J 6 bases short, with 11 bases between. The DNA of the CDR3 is TGCGCCAGCAGCTTGTTAGGGGAATTCAATGAGCAGTTCTTC. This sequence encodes CASSLLGEFNEQFF.

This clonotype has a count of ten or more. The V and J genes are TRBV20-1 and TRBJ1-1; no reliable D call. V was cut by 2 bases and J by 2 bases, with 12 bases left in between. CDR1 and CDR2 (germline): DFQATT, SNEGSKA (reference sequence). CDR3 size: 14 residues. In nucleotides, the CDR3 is TGCAGTGCTAGAAGAGGCGGACTAAACACTGAAGCTTTCTTT. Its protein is CSARRGGLNTEAFF.